This T cell receptor (beta chain) comes out of a study of T-cell reconstitution after alpha-beta-depleted transplantation in children (dated by TCRdb to 2015 to 2016). A note on the overall study: The study quantitatively tracked T-cell immune reconstitution after TCRalphabeta/CD19-depleted allogeneic hematopoietic cell transplantation in children using TCR repertoire profiling. Summary of the overall study and its limitations: About two months after transplant, the apparently early recovery of alphabetaT-cell counts reportedly depended on just several hundred clones that had expanded rapidly and came from non-depleted graft cells. Hyperexpanded clone frequencies declined over subsequent months; after one year, T-cell counts and TCRbeta diversity were mostly attributed to newly produced T cells. In some patients, the high TCRbeta diversity seen at day 60 was put down to recipient T cells and intrathymic progenitors that had survived conditioning.

This specimen's treatment or condition label, per the study, means: allogeneic hematopoietic cell transplantation with graft depleted of TCRalphabeta T cells and CD19 B cells. The transplant recipients were children given TCRalphabeta/CD19-depleted allogeneic hematopoietic cell grafts. Clipping removes 2 bases from V and 2 bases from J, with 4 as the unmatched junction base count. CDR1 and CDR2, looked up from the germline V gene (reference sequence), are DFQATT and SNEGSKA. Counted from cysteine to phenylalanine, this CDR3 has 14 amino acids. Only the CDR3 DNA stays, 42 bases, in frame from base 1. In its sample, this clonotype was seen a few times. The clone's antigen remains unknown. No base quality information exists; no much larger clone differs at one position. Library preparation used PCR. Sequencing was performed on an Illumina HiSeq 2500. To normalize quantification of the TCRbeta repertoire, the TCR libraries were built with molecular barcoding that relied on unique molecular identifiers. TCRdb reanalyzed the raw reads on its own, using fastp at Q25 for trimming and MiXCR for clone calling, and kept in-frame beta chains. Each record represents a unique CDR3 protein, reported with the most common genes and DNA among its rows. The table for this sample lists fewer than 1 million distinct CDR3 sequences; 16% of them were counted only once. The top ten constitute about 4.6% of the sample.

The source material was PBMCs, mostly from graft donor cells, sampled 360 days after TCRalphabeta/CD19-depleted stem cell transplant. The chain is encoded by TRBV20-1 joined to TRBJ2-7, with TRBD2 identical over 9 junction bases. This sequence was found in a male patient aged 5 to 17 who had a stem cell transplant for acute lymphoblastic leukemia, so the T cells may come from the graft donor. The DNA sequence is TGCAGTGCTAGACGGCTAGCGGGACCCTACGAGCAGTACTTC. Its protein is CSARRLAGPYEQYF.